This T cell receptor (beta chain) came from a study of STAT5B mutations in CD4+ large granular lymphocyte leukemia. Study-wide points: CD4-sorted patient repertoires seemed more clonal than healthy CD4+ repertoires.

Note on this clone: Its antigen is as yet unknown.

Clones were read by immunoSEQ multiplex PCR, and TCRdb kept only the in-frame ones, dropping some. The table lists more than 7,500 clones, roughly 83% of them singletons. Germline CDR1 and CDR2: SGHAT and FQNNGV. The V and J ends lost 4 bases and 5 bases, in that order; junction bases with no gene match: 5. CDR3 length: 16 residues. Bead-separated CD4+, CD4+CD8+, CD57+ or CD56+ fractions, or PBMC, were used. The V gene is TRBV11-2, the J gene TRBJ2-1, with 13 bases matching TRBD2. The receptor was derived from a man aged 55-75 years with CD4+ T-cell large granular lymphocyte leukemia. Sample: PBMCs. CDR3 sequence reads: CASSSGLAGMDNEQFF. In DNA form, the CDR3 reads TGTGCCAGCAGCTCGGGACTAGCGGGAATGGACAATGAGCAGTTCTTC.